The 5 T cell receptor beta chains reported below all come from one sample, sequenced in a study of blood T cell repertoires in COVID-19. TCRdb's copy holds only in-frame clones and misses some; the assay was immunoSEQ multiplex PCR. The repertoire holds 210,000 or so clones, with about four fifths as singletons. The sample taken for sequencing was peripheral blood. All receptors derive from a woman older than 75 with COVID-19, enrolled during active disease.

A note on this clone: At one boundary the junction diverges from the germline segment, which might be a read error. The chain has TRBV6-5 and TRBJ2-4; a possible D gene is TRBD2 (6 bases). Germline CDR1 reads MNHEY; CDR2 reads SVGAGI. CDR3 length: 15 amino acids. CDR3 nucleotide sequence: TGTGCCAGCAGTTTGCAGCGGGCCAGCCTAAACCTTCAGTACTTC. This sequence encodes CASSLQRASLNLQYF.

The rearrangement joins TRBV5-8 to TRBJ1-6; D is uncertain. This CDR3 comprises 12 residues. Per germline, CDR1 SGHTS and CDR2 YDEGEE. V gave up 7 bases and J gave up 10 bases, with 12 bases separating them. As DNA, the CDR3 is TGTGCCAGCGCGGAAAACCTATCACCCCTCCACTTT. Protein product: CASAENLSPLHF.

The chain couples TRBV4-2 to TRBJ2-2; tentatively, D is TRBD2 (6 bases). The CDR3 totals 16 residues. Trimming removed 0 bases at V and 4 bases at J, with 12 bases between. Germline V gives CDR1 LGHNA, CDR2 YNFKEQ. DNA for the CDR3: TGTGCCAGCAGCCAAGATCTCGGAGGGCTCACCGGGGAGCTGTTTTTT. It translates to CASSQDLGGLTGELFF.

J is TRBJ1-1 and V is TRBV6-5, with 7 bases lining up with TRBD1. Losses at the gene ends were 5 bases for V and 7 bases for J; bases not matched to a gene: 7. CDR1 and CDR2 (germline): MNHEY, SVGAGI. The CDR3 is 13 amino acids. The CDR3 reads CASSPGTAVEAFF. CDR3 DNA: TGTGCCAGCAGTCCCGGGACAGCGGTTGAAGCTTTCTTT.

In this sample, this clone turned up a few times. CDR3 nucleotide sequence: TGTGCCACCAGTGACTCACCTGACGGGGGCAATCAGCCCCAGCATTTT. It yields the protein CATSDSPDGGNQPQHF. This rearrangement joins TRBV24-1 to TRBJ1-5; D not certain. CDR1 KGHDR and CDR2 SFDVKD come from the germline V gene. With 4 bases removed from V and 2 bases from J, the gap between germline ends came to 14 bases. CDR3 length: 16 amino acids.